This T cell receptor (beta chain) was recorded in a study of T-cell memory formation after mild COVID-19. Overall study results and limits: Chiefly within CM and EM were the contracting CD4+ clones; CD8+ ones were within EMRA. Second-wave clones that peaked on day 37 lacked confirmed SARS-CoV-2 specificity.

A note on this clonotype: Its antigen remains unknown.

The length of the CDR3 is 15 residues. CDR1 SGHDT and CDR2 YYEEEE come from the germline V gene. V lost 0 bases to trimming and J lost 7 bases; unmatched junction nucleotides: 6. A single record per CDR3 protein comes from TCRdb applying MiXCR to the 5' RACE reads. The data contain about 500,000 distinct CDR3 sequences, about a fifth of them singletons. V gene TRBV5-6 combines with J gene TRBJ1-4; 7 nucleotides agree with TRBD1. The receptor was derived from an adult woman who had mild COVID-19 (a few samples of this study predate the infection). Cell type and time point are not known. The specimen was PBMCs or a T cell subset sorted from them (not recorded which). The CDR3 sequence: CASSLEGGAGEKLFF. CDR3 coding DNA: TGTGCCAGCAGCTTGGAAGGGGGCGCGGGTGAAAAACTGTTTTTT. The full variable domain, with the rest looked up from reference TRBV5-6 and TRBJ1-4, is DAGVTQSPTHLIKTRGQQVTLRCSPKSGHDTVSWYQQALGQGPQFIFQYYEEEERQRGNFPDRFSGHQFPNYSSELNVNALLLGDSALYLCASSLEGGAGEKLFFGSGTQLSVL.